This entry lists 5 T cell receptor beta chains sequenced from one sample in a study of T cells in Graves' hyperthyroidism and ophthalmopathy. Using RNA transcripts as the source, TCR beta CDR3 regions were amplified. The HTBI primer set was used in a first-round RT-PCR of the TCR CDR3. TCRdb ran MiXCR on the multiplex PCR reads and lists one entry per CDR3 protein. The sample comprises about 480,000 distinct CDR3 sequences, 13% to 15% of which are singletons, and under 20% rests with the top ten. The sample taken for sequencing was blood. The source of these receptors is a young woman with Graves' hyperthyroidism.

In this sample, this clonotype turned up a few times. The gene calls are TRBV6-1 and TRBJ1-1, with D unresolved. Trimming pared 3 bases from V and 12 bases from J, leaving 17 bases between. CDR3 length: 13 residues. Germline CDR1 MNHNS, CDR2 SASEGT. CDR3 nucleotides: TGTGCCAGCAGTGATAGTTTTTTGGGCGCTCCTTTCTTT. Encoded protein: CASSDSFLGAPFF.

In this sample, this clonotype turned up many times. The chain employs TRBV2 and TRBJ2-3, with TRBD2 identical over 7 bases. The V segment lost 10 bases and the J segment 2 bases; nucleotides outside the gene matches: 9. Germline values: CDR1 SNHLY, CDR2 FYNNEI. The CDR3 loop spans 14 amino acids. Here the CDR3 DNA reads TGTGCCACCAAACCGGGACTACCCACAGATACGCAGTATTTT. Amino acids: CATKPGLPTDTQYF.

This clonotype has ten or more counts. The chain has TRBV28 and TRBJ2-1; D is undetermined. V shed 6 bases and J shed 3 bases, with 18 bases lying between them. Germline V gene sequence: CDR1 MDHEN, CDR2 SYDVKM. The CDR3 loop spans 16 amino acids. The CDR3 DNA is TGTGCCAGCAGCCCACCCCCCCAAATCGGCTACAATGAGCAGTTCTTC. Translated: CASSPPPQIGYNEQFF.

This clonotype was detected many times. CDR3 DNA sequence: TGTGCCAGCAGCTTGACACAGGGACTCACAGATACGCAGTATTTT. Translation gives CASSLTQGLTDTQYF. This chain joins TRBV7-8 and TRBJ2-3; either TRBD1 or TRBD2 may fit D (6 bases each). The germline V and J ends were trimmed by 3 bases and 2 bases, with 12 bases remaining between them. The CDR3 length is 15 residues. Looked up from germline, CDR1 is SGHVS and CDR2 is FQNEAQ.

This clonotype was detected only a few times. The genes are TRBV3-1 and TRBJ2-7, with a tentative D call TRBD1 (6 bases). The CDR3 covers 16 residues. Germline V gene sequence: CDR1 LGHDT, CDR2 YNNKEL (reference sequence). V dropped 4 bases and J dropped 2 bases, with 18 bases sitting between them. CDR3 bases: TGTGCCAGCAGCCCCTCCACAGGGCCTACGGCCTACGAGCAGTACGTC. Its protein is CASSPSTGPTAYEQYV.